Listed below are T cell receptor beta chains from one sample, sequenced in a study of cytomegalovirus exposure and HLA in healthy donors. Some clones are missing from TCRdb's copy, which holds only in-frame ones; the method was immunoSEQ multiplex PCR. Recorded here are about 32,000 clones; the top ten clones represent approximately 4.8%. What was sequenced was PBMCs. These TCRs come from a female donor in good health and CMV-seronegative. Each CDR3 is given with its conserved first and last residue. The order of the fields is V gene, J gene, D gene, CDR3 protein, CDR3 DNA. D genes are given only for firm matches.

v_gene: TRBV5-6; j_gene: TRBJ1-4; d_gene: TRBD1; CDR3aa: CASSPWVRGRKATNEKLFF; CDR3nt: TGTGCCAGCAGCCCGTGGGTCAGGGGGCGTAAAGCGACTAATGAAAAACTGTTTTTT
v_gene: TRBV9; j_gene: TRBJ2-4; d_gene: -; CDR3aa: CASGVAGRENIQYF; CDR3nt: TGTGCCAGCGGCGTAGCCGGCAGGGAAAACATTCAGTACTTC
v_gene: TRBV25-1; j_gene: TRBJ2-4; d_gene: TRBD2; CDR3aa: CASSGGVAGGKAKNIQYF; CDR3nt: TGTGCCAGCAGTGGCGGAGTAGCGGGGGGCAAAGCCAAAAACATTCAGTACTTC
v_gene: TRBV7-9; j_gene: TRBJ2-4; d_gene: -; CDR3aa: CASSDPRTPGIQYF; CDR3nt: TGTGCCAGCAGCGATCCTAGGACACCGGGCATTCAGTACTTC
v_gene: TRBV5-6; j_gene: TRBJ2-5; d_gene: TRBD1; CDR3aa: CASSPTGGLGETQYF; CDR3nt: TGTGCCAGCAGCCCGACAGGGGGGTTAGGGGAGACCCAGTACTTC
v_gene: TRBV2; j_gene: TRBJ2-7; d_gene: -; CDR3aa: CAGGAYAGSYEQYF; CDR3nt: TGTGCCGGAGGGGCATACGCGGGCTCCTACGAGCAGTACTTC
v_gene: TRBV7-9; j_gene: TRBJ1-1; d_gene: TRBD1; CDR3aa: CASSSTGFTEAFF; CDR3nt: TGTGCCAGCAGCTCGACAGGGTTTACTGAAGCTTTCTTT
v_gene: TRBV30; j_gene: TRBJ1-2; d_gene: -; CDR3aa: CAGRPTGAPNYGYTF; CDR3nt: TGTGCCGGGAGACCAACAGGAGCCCCTAACTATGGCTACACCTTC
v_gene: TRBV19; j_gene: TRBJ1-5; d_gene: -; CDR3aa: CASTRAGNSNQPQHF; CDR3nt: TGTGCCAGTACCCGGGCGGGGAATAGCAATCAGCCCCAGCATTTT
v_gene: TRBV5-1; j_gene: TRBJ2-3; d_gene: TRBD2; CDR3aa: CASSASGGSTDTQYF; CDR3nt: TGCGCCAGCAGCGCCAGCGGGGGATCCACAGATACGCAGTATTTT
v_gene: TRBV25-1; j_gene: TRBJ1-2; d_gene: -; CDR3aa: CASSDRRSNGYTF; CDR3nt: TGTGCCAGCAGTGATAGACGGAGTAATGGCTACACCTTC
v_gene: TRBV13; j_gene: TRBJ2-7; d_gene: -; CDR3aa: CASSLGQGTYEQYF; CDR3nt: TGTGCCAGCAGCTTGGGGCAGGGAACCTACGAGCAGTACTTC
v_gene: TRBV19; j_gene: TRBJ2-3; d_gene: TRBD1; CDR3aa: CASSRIRDSFTDTQYF; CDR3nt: TGTGCCAGTAGTAGGATTCGGGACAGCTTCACAGATACGCAGTATTTT
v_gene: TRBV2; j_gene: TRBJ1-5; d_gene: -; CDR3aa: CASTGSTGGNQPQHF; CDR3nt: TGTGCCAGCACCGGCTCGACCGGGGGCAATCAGCCCCAGCATTTT
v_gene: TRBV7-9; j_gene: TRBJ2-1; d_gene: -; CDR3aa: CASSRGNNEQFF; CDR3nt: TGTGCCAGCAGCAGGGGGAACAATGAGCAGTTCTTC
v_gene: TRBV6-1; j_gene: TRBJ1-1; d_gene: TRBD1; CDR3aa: CAAHRGGNTEAFF; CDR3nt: TGTGCCGCACACAGGGGAGGCAACACTGAAGCTTTCTTT
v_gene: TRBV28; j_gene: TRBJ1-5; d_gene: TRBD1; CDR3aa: CASRTTGTEINQPQHF; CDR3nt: TGTGCCAGCAGGACAACCGGGACAGAAATCAATCAGCCCCAGCATTTT